This T cell receptor beta chain was profiled in a study of cytomegalovirus exposure and HLA in healthy donors. About the research overall: Most genotyped donors, 81% of some 400, had Caucasian-associated genetic ancestry. Overall study results and limits: TRBV6-2, TRBV6-3 and some other V segments were unresolvable in 87-base-pair reads.

The PCR made use of 60 Vbeta and 13 Jbeta primers. The table came from immunoSEQ multiplex PCR; TCRdb's copy has only in-frame clones and leaves some out. Among about 67,000 clones listed, approximately 92% were seen once. A word on this clone: What it binds is unknown.

V was clipped by 5 bases and J by 10 bases; unmatched bases: 8. CDR3 length equals 15 residues. The germline CDR1 and CDR2 sequences are SGHVS and FNYEAQ. The receptor was isolated from a woman in her twenties or thirties in good health and CMV-seropositive. The rearrangement links TRBV7-6 to TRBJ2-1, with TRBD2 matching 13 bases. Sequencing used PBMCs. Here the CDR3 reads CASSPGLAGEKEQFF. In nucleotides, the CDR3 is TGTGCCAGCAGCCCAGGACTAGCGGGAGAGAAAGAGCAGTTCTTC.